Listed below are T cell receptor beta chains from one sample, sequenced in a study of cytomegalovirus exposure and HLA in healthy donors. The protocol was immunoSEQ multiplex PCR, while the TCRdb copy is restricted to in-frame clones and leaves out a portion. The sample yields 140,000 to 150,000 clones, 76% seen once. Source material: PBMCs. These receptors were collected from a man in his forties or fifties in good health and CMV-seronegative. Both conserved end residues are part of each CDR3. D genes are given only for firm matches. Rows may omit the clone size; those that give it use once, few, many or a size class.

v_gene	abundance	d_gene	j_gene	CDR3aa	CDR3nt
TRBV27	-	-	TRBJ2-2	CASSLSMATRRALNTGELFF	TGTGCCAGCAGTTTATCGATGGCTACTAGAAGAGCGCTGAACACCGGGGAGCTGTTTTTT
TRBV29-1	-	-	TRBJ2-7	CSVVEGASYEQYF	TGCAGCGTTGTTGAAGGGGCCTCCTACGAGCAGTACTTC
TRBV6-4	few	TRBD1	TRBJ2-3	CASSAGTGGTDTQYF	TGTGCCAGCAGCGCCGGGACAGGGGGAACAGATACGCAGTATTTT
TRBV2	-	TRBD2	TRBJ2-2	CASSWSLAGTGELFF	TGTGCCAGCAGTTGGTCCCTAGCGGGGACCGGGGAGCTGTTTTTT
TRBV30	-	TRBD2	TRBJ2-3	CAWSVSGVGGLSTDTQYF	TGTGCCTGGAGTGTAAGCGGGGTGGGTGGTCTCAGCACAGATACGCAGTATTTT
TRBV21-1	-	-	TRBJ2-5	CASSRTGAPGRQETQYF	TGTGCCAGCAGCAGGACAGGGGCCCCAGGCAGACAAGAGACCCAGTACTTC
TRBV29-1	-	TRBD1	TRBJ2-3	CSVEVQGTDTQYF	TGCAGCGTTGAAGTACAGGGGACAGATACGCAGTATTTT
TRBV14	-	-	TRBJ2-1	CASGGAASYNEQFF	TGTGCCAGCGGAGGGGCAGCCTCCTACAATGAGCAGTTCTTC
TRBV6-5	-	-	TRBJ2-6	CASRVAAGANVLTF	TGTGCCAGCAGAGTGGCGGCTGGGGCCAACGTCCTGACTTTC
TRBV6-5	-	-	TRBJ2-7	CASSYSGGTAYEQYF	TGTGCCAGCAGTTACTCGGGCGGGACTGCCTACGAGCAGTACTTC